This TCR beta chain was observed in a study of tumor-infiltrating lymphocytes in primary liver carcinoma. Across the whole study: Stage T1-T3 N0M0 and a size of about 4 to 11 cm characterized the tumors. Study-level points and caveats: Significantly larger top-250-clone fractions were found in tumors than in blood (p = 0.039).

Comment on this clonotype: Its specificity is not known. A read error may produce the germline difference seen at one junction end.

Taking roughly 20-32 mg of unsorted bulk tissue, the authors co-extracted RNA and DNA. Priming with a constant-region primer yielded TCR beta cDNA from roughly 490 ng total RNA. It was through three nested multiplex PCR rounds of slightly modified ARM-PCR that TCR beta libraries arose. The study ran its first two PCR rounds for roughly 10 cycles each, using TRBV1-TRBV30 forward primers and a C-beta reverse primer. TCRdb processed the multiplex PCR reads anew with MiXCR; each CDR3 protein has one entry. This sample yields tens of thousands of distinct CDR3 sequences, of which around 75% are seen a single time; approximately 40% belongs to the top ten. The CDR3 has 14 residues. Germline values: CDR1 MDHEN, CDR2 SYDVKM.

V is TRBV28 and J is TRBJ1-5; no clear D gene. The clonotype originates from a middle-aged man with primary liver carcinoma and hepatitis B virus infection. Material for sequencing was tumor-adjacent normal liver tissue. Here the CDR3 DNA reads TGTGCTAGCAGGCTCAGAGGGTCGACTCAACCCCAGCATTTT. Its translation: CASRLRGSTQPQHF. Based on the CDR3 plus reference TRBV28 and TRBJ1-5, the full variable domain is DVKVTQSSRYLVKRTGEKVFLECVQDMDHENMFWYRQDPGLGLRLIYFSYDVKMKEKGDIPEGYSVSREKKERFSLILESASTNQTSMYLCASRLRGSTQPQHFGDGTRLSIL.